A single sample is the source of the 24 T cell receptor beta chains below, sequenced in a study of identical twins. MiXCR was run by TCRdb on the 5' RACE reads, yielding one entry per CDR3 protein. The table has 250,000 to 300,000 distinct CDR3 sequences, approximately 8.3% seen once. The same sample was also used in a study of yellow fever vaccine responses in identical twins.

Sample: CD8+ T cells sorted from blood. The receptors stem from a woman aged 18-29 years in good health.

There are many counts of this clonotype. This chain joins TRBV12-3 or TRBV12-4 and TRBJ1-3; D possibly corresponds to TRBD1 (6 bases). The V gene lost 6 bases and the J gene lost 0 bases, with 12 bases spanning the gap. The CDR3 is made up of 15 amino acids. In DNA, the CDR3 is TGTGCCAGCAGGTCCGGGGGCGGCTCTGGAAACACCATATATTTT. It yields the protein CASRSGGGSGNTIYF.

This clonotype was seen only a few times. CDR3 loop: CASSPWTGGDEQYF. Here the CDR3 DNA reads TGTGCCAGCAGCCCATGGACAGGGGGCGACGAGCAGTACTTC. The chain employs TRBV7-9 and TRBJ2-7; 11 bases are a match to TRBD1. In germline, CDR1 is SEHNR, CDR2 FQNEAQ (reference sequence). This CDR3 is built from 14 residues. Germline trimming cut 5 bases from V and 5 bases from J; bases unmatched to any gene: 5.

This clonotype showed up just a few times. V usage is TRBV28 and J usage is TRBJ2-7; TRBD1 aligns across 8 bases. V was clipped by 5 bases and J by 2 bases; unmatched bases: 11. Germline V gene lookup returns CDR1 MDHEN and CDR2 SYDVKM. The CDR3 is 16 amino acids. The CDR3 protein is CASSLDRALPAYEQYF. CDR3 nucleotides: TGTGCCAGCAGTCTGGACAGGGCGCTCCCCGCCTACGAGCAGTACTTC. Full variable domain (missing parts from reference TRBV28 and TRBJ2-7): DVKVTQSSRYLVKRTGEKVFLECVQDMDHENMFWYRQDPGLGLRLIYFSYDVKMKEKGDIPEGYSVSREKKERFSLILESASTNQTSMYLCASSLDRALPAYEQYFGPGTRLTVT.

This clonotype was seen many times. The DNA of the CDR3 is TGCGCCAGCAGCCAAGCGACAGGGGCAGACTACGAGCAGTACTTC. This codes for CASSQATGADYEQYF. The rearrangement joins TRBV4-3 to TRBJ2-7, with 8 bases identical to TRBD1. After removal of 1 base from V and 3 bases from J, the junction contained 5 bases not matched to a gene. The germline gives CDR1 LGHNA, CDR2 YSLEER. The CDR3 is 15 amino acids.

In this sample, this clonotype turned up many times. The rearrangement links TRBV7-9 to TRBJ2-1; TRBD2 agrees at 10 bases. Germline V gene sequence: CDR1 SEHNR, CDR2 FQNEAQ (reference sequence). Trimming at V came to 3 bases and at J to 3 bases, leaving 2 bases not matched to a gene. The CDR3 is 15 amino acids. CDR3 sequence (DNA): TGTGCCAGCAGCTTCTCTAGCGGGGGCTACAATGAGCAGTTCTTC. Its translation is CASSFSSGGYNEQFF.

There are a few counts of this clonotype. The chain recombines TRBV15 with TRBJ1-6; D remains unclear. Germline V gene data show CDR1 as LNHNV and CDR2 as YYDKDF (reference sequence). The CDR3 contains 14 residues. With 2 bases removed from V and 6 bases from J, the gap between germline ends came to 8 bases. CDR3 nucleotide sequence: TGTGCCACCAGCAGACTCGGAGGTAATTCACCCCTCCACTTT. It translates to CATSRLGGNSPLHF.

J is TRBJ2-7 and V is TRBV20-1; the D gene is possibly TRBD2 (5 bases). This CDR3 spans 16 amino acids. In germline, CDR1 is DFQATT, CDR2 SNEGSKA (reference sequence). V was shortened by 1 base and J by 5 bases, with 21 bases between the two germline ends. As DNA, the CDR3 is TGCAGTGCTAGAGTAGTCGGGGAGACTATCGACCACGAGCAGTACTTC. It yields the protein CSARVVGETIDHEQYF.

This clonotype appeared many times. The V and J genes are TRBV6-5 and TRBJ1-1; D may be TRBD1 (6 bases). CDR3 length equals 13 residues. Germline V gene data show CDR1 as MNHEY and CDR2 as SVGAGI. Trimming left V 0 bases short and J 4 bases short, with 6 bases between. The CDR3 region is CASSYSGGTEAFF. For the CDR3, the DNA is TGTGCCAGCAGTTACTCAGGGGGCACTGAAGCTTTCTTT.

The J gene is TRBJ2-1, the V gene TRBV7-2; the D is unclear. This CDR3 has 12 amino acids. Germline lookup yields CDR1 SGHTA and CDR2 FQGNSA. V lost 5 bases and J 5 bases, leaving 7 bases between the germline ends. As DNA, the CDR3 is TGTGCCAGCAGCCCCCGGGACAATGAGCAGTTCTTC. It specifies CASSPRDNEQFF.

This clonotype has only a few counts. V usage is TRBV28 and J usage is TRBJ2-7; 7 bases line up with TRBD1. This CDR3 is built from 13 residues. In germline, CDR1 is MDHEN, CDR2 SYDVKM. V gave up 6 bases and J gave up 4 bases; unmatched junction bases: 6. CDR3: CASSRDSTYEQYF. CDR3 sequence (DNA): TGTGCCAGCAGCCGGGACAGCACATACGAGCAGTACTTC.

This clonotype was counted between two and nine times. The V gene is TRBV7-9, the J gene TRBJ1-1; the D gene is possibly TRBD1 (6 bases). The V gene's germline CDR1 is SEHNR and CDR2 FQNEAQ (reference sequence). CDR3 size: 14 residues. The ends were cut back, 5 bases at V and 7 bases at J, with 17 bases in the middle. This chain's CDR3 is CASSPPTGPLEAFF. The CDR3, as DNA: TGTGCCAGCAGCCCACCGACAGGCCCCCTTGAAGCTTTCTTT.

This clonotype was counted between two and nine times. The chain is built from TRBV5-8 and TRBJ2-2; tentatively, D is TRBD1 (6 bases). Germline assignment: CDR1 SGHTS and CDR2 YDEGEE. V shed 0 bases and J shed 6 bases, with 9 bases lying between them. This CDR3 is 14 amino acids long. CDR3 sequence reads: CASSLGQGPGELFF. CDR3 DNA: TGTGCCAGCAGCTTGGGGCAGGGGCCCGGGGAGCTGTTTTTT.

This clonotype was counted between two and nine times. The J gene is TRBJ1-2, the V gene TRBV20-1; 9 nucleotides line up with TRBD1. Per germline, CDR1 DFQATT and CDR2 SNEGSKA (reference sequence). The CDR3 extends over 16 amino acids. V was pared by 6 bases and J by 4 bases, with 15 bases of the junction left unmatched. The CDR3 DNA follows: TGCAGTGCCCCAAACCCGGGACAGGGAAGGGCCTATGGCTACACCTTC. Its protein is CSAPNPGQGRAYGYTF.

This clonotype came up many times. V gene TRBV29-1 combines with J gene TRBJ2-3; 14 bases line up with TRBD2. The CDR3 has 15 amino acids. V was clipped by 8 bases and J by 6 bases; unmatched bases: 10. From germline, CDR1 is SQVTM and CDR2 ANQGSEA. The CDR3 spells CSIRTSGRSGDTQYF. The CDR3 nucleotides are TGCAGCATAAGGACTAGCGGGAGGTCGGGGGATACGCAGTATTTT.

The sample holds many counts of this clonotype. In DNA form, the CDR3 reads TGTGCCAGCAGCCCTCCGTTCGGGTCCTACGAGCAGTACTTC. Protein: CASSPPFGSYEQYF. This rearrangement joins TRBV7-6 to TRBJ2-7; D gene unclear. The CDR3 has 14 residues. The V end was cut by 5 bases, the J end by 1 base, with 12 bases between. Germline V lookup: CDR1 SGHVS, CDR2 FNYEAQ.

In its sample, this clonotype was seen a few times. The chain links TRBV28 to TRBJ2-4; D gene uncertain. V lost 1 base and J 3 bases, leaving 4 bases between the germline ends. The CDR3 length is 13 residues. CDR1 is MDHEN and CDR2 is SYDVKM in the germline V gene. CDR3 in DNA: TGTGCCAGCAGTTTATTCGGCAAAAACATTCAGTACTTC. It codes for CASSLFGKNIQYF. Drawing the rest from reference TRBV28 and TRBJ2-4, the complete variable domain is DVKVTQSSRYLVKRTGEKVFLECVQDMDHENMFWYRQDPGLGLRLIYFSYDVKMKEKGDIPEGYSVSREKKERFSLILESASTNQTSMYLCASSLFGKNIQYFGAGTRLSVL.

This clonotype was picked up many times. The chain is built from TRBV10-3 and TRBJ2-1; D remains ambiguous. CDR3 length: 12 residues. Germline CDR1 reads ENHRY; CDR2 reads SYGVKD. V lost 2 bases and J lost 6, with 5 bases in between. As DNA, the CDR3 is TGTGCCATCAGTGAGGCCGGCAATGAGCAGTTCTTC. This translates into CAISEAGNEQFF.

This clonotype has at least ten counts. The rearrangement uses TRBV4-2 and TRBJ1-1, with D uncertain. V lost 0 bases and J lost 1, with 9 bases in between. There are 15 residues in the CDR3. In germline, CDR1 is LGHNA, CDR2 YNFKEQ. CDR3 loop: CASSQDETENTEAFF. The DNA for the CDR3 is TGTGCCAGCAGCCAAGATGAGACGGAGAACACTGAAGCTTTCTTT.

This chain links TRBV29-1 with TRBJ2-5, with D possibly matching TRBD1 (6 bases). Germline CDR1 reads SQVTM; CDR2 reads ANQGSEA. The CDR3 loop spans 14 amino acids. The germline V and J ends were trimmed by 3 bases and 4 bases, with 15 bases remaining between them. CDR3 nucleotide sequence: TGCAGCGTTGATCTAAGGGGGATCGGAGAGACCCAGTACTTC. As protein: CSVDLRGIGETQYF.

This clonotype was recorded at least ten times. The rearrangement joins TRBV29-1 to TRBJ2-7; D is perhaps TRBD1 (5 bases). There are 13 residues in the CDR3. Germline CDR1 SQVTM, CDR2 ANQGSEA. The V gene lost 7 bases and the J gene lost 3 bases, with 16 bases spanning the gap. In nucleotides, the CDR3 is TGCAGCGCATCAGCAGGGCCCATCTACGAGCAGTACTTC. This translates into CSASAGPIYEQYF.

For this clonotype: Sequence at one end of the junction differs from germline and may be a read error. This chain uses TRBV27 with TRBJ2-1; TRBD2 agrees at 8 bases. Germline lookup yields CDR1 MNHEY and CDR2 SMNVEV (reference sequence). The CDR3 has 14 residues. The DNA of the CDR3 is TGTGCCACCTGTAGCGGGGATTCCAACAATGATCAGTTCTTC. Protein: CATCSGDSNNDQFF.

This clonotype has only a few counts. V usage is TRBV13 and J usage is TRBJ2-7; D is undetermined. The CDR3 runs to 13 residues. The germline V gene has CDR1 PRHDT and CDR2 FYEKMQ (reference sequence). Trimming pared 0 bases from V and 5 bases from J, leaving 8 bases between. The DNA of the CDR3 is TGTGCCAGCAGCTTAGGATGGAGCCACGAGCAGTACTTC. As protein: CASSLGWSHEQYF.

The chain combines TRBV7-9 with TRBJ2-4; D is undetermined. The CDR3 is 17 amino acids. Between the trimmed V and J ends, which lost 5 bases and 2 bases, there was a span of 19 bases. Germline loops: CDR1 SEHNR, CDR2 FQNEAQ (reference sequence). This CDR3 is CASSPRLESVTKNIQYF. As DNA, the CDR3 is TGTGCCAGCAGCCCACGATTGGAATCTGTAACCAAAAACATTCAGTACTTC. The whole variable domain, filled in from reference TRBV7-9 and TRBJ2-4, reads DTGVSQNPRHKITKRGQNVTFRCDPISEHNRLYWYRQTLGQGPEFLTYFQNEAQLEKSRLLSDRFSAERPKGSFSTLEIQRTEQGDSAMYLCASSPRLESVTKNIQYFGAGTRLSVL.

The rearrangement links TRBV6-2 or TRBV6-3 to TRBJ2-7; 9 bases are shared with TRBD1. The V segment lost 5 bases and the J segment 1 base; nucleotides outside the gene matches: 6. The CDR3 loop spans 15 amino acids. Germline V gene lookup returns CDR1 MNHEY and CDR2 SVGEGT. The CDR3 is CASSNRDRDSYEQYF. For the CDR3, the DNA is TGTGCCAGCAGTAACCGGGACAGGGATTCCTACGAGCAGTACTTC.